This T cell receptor (beta chain) was recorded in a study of vaccination and CD4 T cells after COVID-19. In the study overall: Investigators took post-vaccine samples a median 72 days after dose two, within a range of 14 to 241.

Losses at the gene ends were 5 bases for V and 10 bases for J; bases not matched to a gene: 11. There are 15 residues in the CDR3. Germline V CDR1 and CDR2: LNHDA, SQIVND (reference sequence). The treatment: approximately nine-day PBMC culture with coronavirus spike peptide pools or control peptides (ViraFEST assay). Before the COVID-19 pandemic (2011-2018), CD4+ T cells were obtained from the unexposed donor. Cells received half-medium changes with fresh IL-2 medium on days 3 and 7. Once obtained from cultured CD4+ T cells, the DNA was sequenced using the Oncomine TCR Beta short-read assay. MiXCR, applied by TCRdb to the PCR reads, yields one record per CDR3 protein. The table has roughly 9,000 distinct CDR3 sequences, around 48% seen once. Of note for this clonotype: The antigen is unknown.

This chain uses TRBV19 with TRBJ2-1; 10 nucleotides match TRBD2. This TCR came from a human donor in good health. The material sequenced was CD4+ T cells from blood, cultured in vitro. CDR3 loop: CASSSSSGSLVEQFF. The CDR3 DNA reads TGTGCCAGTAGTTCCTCTAGCGGGAGTTTGGTGGAGCAGTTCTTC.